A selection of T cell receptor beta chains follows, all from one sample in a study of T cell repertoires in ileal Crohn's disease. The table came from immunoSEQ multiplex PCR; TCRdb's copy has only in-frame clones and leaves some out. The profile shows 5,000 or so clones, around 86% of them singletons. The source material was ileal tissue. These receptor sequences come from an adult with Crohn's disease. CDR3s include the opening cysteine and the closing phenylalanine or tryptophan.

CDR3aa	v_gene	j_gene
CASSSLQLNQPQHF	TRBV5-6	TRBJ1-5
CASSSGQGSYEQYF	TRBV7-2	TRBJ2-7
CASSWMGGGNQPQHF	TRBV28	TRBJ1-5
CASQAISGNTIYF	TRBV4-2	TRBJ1-3
CASHQGTWETQYF	TRBV6-1	TRBJ2-5
CASSEATTGAKRSTDTQYF	TRBV6-1	TRBJ2-3
CASSYGTGGSYEQYF	TRBV2	TRBJ2-7
CASSYNPTGGYSPLHF	TRBV5-5	TRBJ1-6
CSGRLAGGHGGELFF	TRBV29-1	TRBJ2-2
CASSQSTVPYEQYF	TRBV16	TRBJ2-7
CASSRRTGVTYNEQFF	TRBV4-2	TRBJ2-1
CSALDRGETQYF	TRBV29-1	TRBJ2-5
CASSTDRDRGGNQPQHF	TRBV2	TRBJ1-5
CASSVSSGGTYEQYF	TRBV9	.
CASSQAEGVGEKLFF	TRBV4-2	TRBJ1-4
CASSIRLAGSDDNEQFF	TRBV7-2	TRBJ2-1
CASSRGGAGETQYF	TRBV11-2	TRBJ2-5
CASSGGVTRSTDTQYF	TRBV5-4	TRBJ2-3
CASSGLDRTNTGELFF	TRBV2	TRBJ2-2
CASSYRDRGNTEAFF	TRBV5-8	TRBJ1-1
CASSELAGGLYEQYF	TRBV2	TRBJ2-7
CASSAHRGRETQYF	TRBV9	TRBJ2-5
CASSLTGNTEAFF	TRBV6-4	TRBJ1-1
CASSLPGARTQYF	TRBV28	TRBJ2-5
CASSTGRGLLETQYF	TRBV19	TRBJ2-5
CASSFPGGRNTGELFF	TRBV5-1	TRBJ2-2
CASSFPDYNEQFF	TRBV5-1	TRBJ2-1
CASSVGTSGGAVGETQYF	TRBV11-2	TRBJ2-5
CASSQVRTSSYEQYF	TRBV4-3	TRBJ2-7
CASSSQQGNGQPQHF	TRBV7-9	TRBJ1-5
CASSSDRSGANVLTF	TRBV11-2	TRBJ2-6
CASGTTRGFSYEQYF	TRBV6-5	TRBJ2-7
CASSYLGQGQAFF	TRBV6-6	TRBJ1-1
CASRQLGQGNEKLFF	TRBV6-6	TRBJ1-4
CASSQDHNSGNTIYF	TRBV4-3	TRBJ1-3
CASSPTSPDTQYF	TRBV6-5	TRBJ2-3